This TCR beta chain was observed in a study of T cell repertoires in aging, cancer and after chemotherapy. Study background: Clear clonal overlap appeared across healthy donor samples taken over several months to years. Around 8.8 million TCR reads made up the full dataset.

Peripheral blood genomic DNA, not sorted cells or RNA, was the template. Points on this clonotype: The antigen remains undetermined.

Multiplex touch-down PCR with TRB-A/B primers amplified rearranged V-D-J TRB sequences. A single record per CDR3 protein comes from TCRdb applying MiXCR to the multiplex PCR reads. This repertoire shows about 9,400 distinct CDR3 sequences, roughly two fifths found once; its top ten account for roughly 4%. Study observations and caveats: Median generation probability rose over the chemotherapy interval in each cancer cohort, suggesting rebound thymic output.

V shed 1 base and J shed 0 bases, with 11 bases lying between them. Germline CDR1 and CDR2: SGHVS and FNYEAQ. CDR3 length: 16 residues. The TCR was taken from a human donor in good health. The chain couples TRBV7-6 to TRBJ2-3; D may be TRBD2 (6 bases). Sequences were obtained from blood. The CDR3 DNA follows: TGTGCCAGCAGCTTAGATGGGGGACTCAGCACAGATACGCAGTATTTT. This codes for CASSLDGGLSTDTQYF. The full variable domain, rest sourced from reference TRBV7-6 and TRBJ2-3, is GAGVSQSPRYKVTKRGQDVALRCDPISGHVSLYWYRQALGQGPEFLTYFNYEAQQDKSGLPNDRFSAERPEGSISTLTIQRTEQRDSAMYRCASSLDGGLSTDTQYFGPGTRLTVL.